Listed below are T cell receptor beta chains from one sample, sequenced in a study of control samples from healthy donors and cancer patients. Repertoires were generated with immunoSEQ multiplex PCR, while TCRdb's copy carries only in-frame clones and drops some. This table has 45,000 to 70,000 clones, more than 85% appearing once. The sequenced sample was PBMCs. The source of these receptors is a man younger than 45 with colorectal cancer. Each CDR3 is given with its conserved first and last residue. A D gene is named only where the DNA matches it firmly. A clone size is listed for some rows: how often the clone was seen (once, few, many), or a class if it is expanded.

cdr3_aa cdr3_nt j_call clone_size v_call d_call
CASRTGGNQPQHF TGTGCCAGCAGAACAGGGGGGAATCAGCCCCAGCATTTT TRBJ1-5 . TRBV12-3/TRBV12-4 TRBD1
CASSFTGQKNIQYF TGTGCCAGCAGTTTCACGGGACAGAAAAACATTCAGTACTTC TRBJ2-4 . TRBV7-9 TRBD1
CATSEWGSTNTGELFF TGTGCCACCAGTGAATGGGGGTCAACGAACACCGGGGAGCTGTTTTTT TRBJ2-2 . TRBV24-1 .
CASSSGALSFF TGTGCCAGCAGTTCGGGGGCTTTGTCTTTCTTT TRBJ1-1 . TRBV28 .
CASSRDRGPTNYGYTF TGTGCCAGCAGCCGGGACAGGGGACCCACTAACTATGGCTACACCTTC TRBJ1-2 . TRBV9 TRBD1
CASSSDAPLDYGYTF TGTGCCAGCAGCTCAGATGCACCACTAGACTATGGCTACACCTTC TRBJ1-2 . TRBV5-4 .
CASSFGTTYNEQFF TGCGCCAGCAGCTTTGGGACTACTTACAATGAGCAGTTCTTC TRBJ2-1 . TRBV5-1 TRBD2
CASSAAGGPYEQYF TGCGCCAGCAGCGCAGCGGGGGGACCCTACGAGCAGTACTTC TRBJ2-7 . TRBV5-1 TRBD2
CASSYPVPYEQYF TGTGCCAGCAGTTACCCTGTCCCCTACGAGCAGTACTTC TRBJ2-7 . TRBV6-2/TRBV6-3 .
CASSRTSDSTDTQYF TGTGCCAGCAGCCGGACTAGTGATAGCACAGATACGCAGTATTTT TRBJ2-3 . TRBV6-5 TRBD2
CASSHGFYEQYF TGTGCCAGCAGTCACGGGTTCTACGAGCAGTACTTC TRBJ2-7 . TRBV12-3/TRBV12-4 .
CASSYSRVRNQPQHF TGTGCCAGCAGTTACTCAAGGGTTCGCAATCAGCCCCAGCATTTT TRBJ1-5 . TRBV6-6 .
CAWSLGAYYGYTF TGTGCCTGGAGTCTGGGGGCCTACTATGGCTACACCTTC TRBJ1-2 . TRBV30 .
CASSQRANAGGLTQFF TGCGCCAGCAGCCAACGAGCCAATGCGGGGGGGCTAACTCAGTTCTTC TRBJ2-1 . TRBV4-3 TRBD2
CASSVGLAGGAQVEQFF TGTGCCAGCAGCGTTGGACTAGCGGGGGGGGCCCAGGTTGAGCAGTTCTTC TRBJ2-1 . TRBV9 TRBD2
CASSFSGGALNEQYF TGTGCCAGCAGCTTCAGCGGGGGGGCTTTGAACGAGCAGTACTTC TRBJ2-7 . TRBV4-2 TRBD2
CASSEAQEVGELFF TGTGCCAGCAGTGAAGCGCAAGAGGTCGGGGAGCTGTTTTTT TRBJ2-2 few TRBV6-1 .
CASSPGVTTGELFF TGTGCCAGCAGTCCAGGGGTAACCACCGGGGAGCTGTTTTTT TRBJ2-2 . TRBV6-2/TRBV6-3 .
CASSPQAPTGEKLFF TGTGCCAGCAGCCCGCAAGCTCCGACGGGTGAAAAACTGTTTTTT TRBJ1-4 once TRBV14 .
CATSSQLAGGPRNEQFF TGTGCCACCAGCAGCCAACTAGCGGGGGGGCCACGAAATGAGCAGTTCTTC TRBJ2-1 . TRBV15 TRBD2
CASSMTGRKLFF TGTGCCAGCAGCATGACAGGCCGAAAACTGTTTTTT TRBJ1-4 . TRBV6-6 .
CAWSRFLNTEAFF TGTGCCTGGAGTAGGTTCCTGAACACTGAAGCTTTCTTT TRBJ1-1 once TRBV30 .
CASSLAGGTFGSTDTQYF TGTGCCAGCAGCCTTGCGGGGGGGACGTTTGGGAGCACAGATACGCAGTATTTT TRBJ2-3 . TRBV9 TRBD2
CASRRDSTNEKLFF TGTGCCAGCAGGAGGGATTCAACTAATGAAAAACTGTTTTTT TRBJ1-4 . TRBV2 .
CASSLDRWDEKLFF TGTGCCAGCAGCTTGGACAGGTGGGATGAAAAACTGTTTTTT TRBJ1-4 . TRBV5-4 .
CATSWGRRTGELFF TGTGCCACCAGTTGGGGGCGCCGAACCGGGGAGCTGTTTTTT TRBJ2-2 . TRBV24-1 .
CSVGGWGGGTDTQYF TGCAGCGTTGGCGGCTGGGGGGGCGGAACAGATACGCAGTATTTT TRBJ2-3 . TRBV29-1 .
CASSLDGTGELFF TGCGCCAGCAGCTTGGATGGGACCGGGGAGCTGTTTTTT TRBJ2-2 few TRBV5-1 .
CASSPGLQETQYF TGCGCCAGCAGCCCGGGTCTGCAAGAGACCCAGTACTTC TRBJ2-5 few TRBV5-1 .
CASSESADFTDTQYF TGCGCCAGCAGTGAGTCGGCAGATTTCACAGATACGCAGTATTTT TRBJ2-3 few TRBV10-1 .
CASSGDQNIQYF TGTGCCAGCAGCGGGGACCAAAACATTCAGTACTTC TRBJ2-4 . TRBV7-8 .
CASGESRDSPLHF TGTGCCAGCGGCGAGTCCAGGGATTCACCCCTCCACTTT TRBJ1-6 . TRBV2 .
CASSAGFDNSPLHF TGTGCCAGCAGCGCAGGGTTTGATAATTCACCCCTCCACTTT TRBJ1-6 . TRBV7-9 .
CASSLMTGDGNQPQHF TGTGCCAGCAGCTTAATGACAGGGGATGGCAATCAGCCCCAGCATTTT TRBJ1-5 . TRBV5-6 TRBD1
CASSITGTTPEQYF TGTGCCAGCAGTATAACCGGGACGACTCCCGAGCAGTACTTC TRBJ2-7 . TRBV27 .
CASRRLAGLQETQYF TGTGCCAGCAGACGACTAGCGGGGTTACAAGAGACCCAGTACTTC TRBJ2-5 . TRBV6-6 TRBD2
CASSEPSPLHF TGTGCCAGCAGTGAACCTTCACCCCTCCACTTT TRBJ1-6 . TRBV2 .
CASSPARAGYQETQYF TGTGCCAGCAGCCCGGCTCGCGCGGGGTACCAAGAGACCCAGTACTTC TRBJ2-5 . TRBV3-1/TRBV3-2 .
CSVDTTGLDTEAFF TGCAGCGTTGACACCACAGGATTAGACACTGAAGCTTTCTTT TRBJ1-1 . TRBV29-1 .
CATSETSGRHNEQFF TGTGCCACCAGTGAAACTAGCGGGCGACACAATGAGCAGTTCTTC TRBJ2-1 . TRBV24-1 TRBD2
CSGLQGPNYGYTF TGCAGCGGCTTACAGGGACCCAACTATGGCTACACCTTC TRBJ1-2 . TRBV29-1 .
CASSQDWQGKACGYTF TGTGCCAGCAGCCAAGACTGGCAGGGTAAGGCCTGTGGCTACACCTTC TRBJ1-2 . TRBV3-1/TRBV3-2 .
CASSVDSGQPQHF TGTGCCAGCAGCGTAGATTCGGGTCAGCCCCAGCATTTT TRBJ1-5 . TRBV9 .
CASSRELAGYYEQYF TGTGCCAGCAGCCGCGAACTAGCGGGGTACTACGAGCAGTACTTC TRBJ2-7 few TRBV4-2 TRBD2
CASSQDWGSGQPQHF TGCGCCAGCAGCCAGGATTGGGGAAGTGGTCAGCCCCAGCATTTT TRBJ1-5 . TRBV4-3 .
CATSAGRFYEQYF TGTGCCACCAGTGCGGGACGATTCTACGAGCAGTACTTC TRBJ2-7 . TRBV24-1 .
CSVDIPNTEAFF TGCAGCGTTGATATACCGAACACTGAAGCTTTCTTT TRBJ1-1 . TRBV29-1 .
CASSQEQQNYGYTF TGTGCCAGCAGCCAAGAGCAACAGAACTATGGCTACACCTTC TRBJ1-2 . TRBV4-2 .
CASSLDRRNYGYTF TGTGCCAGCAGCTTAGACAGACGAAACTATGGCTACACCTTC TRBJ1-2 . TRBV11-2 .
CAWRAWGLANYGYTF TGTGCCTGGAGGGCCTGGGGGTTAGCTAACTATGGCTACACCTTC TRBJ1-2 . TRBV30 .
CASSPIGADTQYF TGTGCCAGCAGCCCCATCGGGGCGGATACGCAGTATTTT TRBJ2-3 . TRBV9 .
CSAGTPPYNEQFF TGCAGCGCTGGGACACCCCCTTACAATGAGCAGTTCTTC TRBJ2-1 once TRBV29-1 .
CASSFSDQPQHF TGTGCCAGCAGTTTCTCAGATCAGCCCCAGCATTTT TRBJ1-5 . TRBV12-3/TRBV12-4 .
CASSLALGGSEYTF TGCGCCAGCAGCTTGGCTCTAGGAGGGTCGGAATACACCTTC TRBJ1-2 . TRBV5-1 .
CAWRTRGGQGYTF TGTGCCTGGAGGACTAGGGGGGGGCAAGGCTACACCTTC TRBJ1-2 . TRBV30 .
CSVTGGGNTGELFF TGCAGCGTCACAGGGGGCGGGAACACCGGGGAGCTGTTTTTT TRBJ2-2 . TRBV29-1 TRBD1